The 27 T cell receptor beta chains in this list originate from one sample, sequenced in a study of T cells after yellow fever vaccination (dated 2019 in TCRdb). The receptor library was made with 5' RACE. For sequencing, an Illumina HiSeq 2500 was employed. The raw public data were reprocessed by TCRdb itself: fastp quality trimming at Q25, MiXCR clonotype calling, in-frame beta chains only. CDR3 protein sequences are deduplicated, and each keeps its most common genes and DNA. Here the sample has 68,000 or so distinct CDR3 sequences; approximately 8% occur a single time. 30% to 45% of the sample is in the top ten clones. What the treatment or condition label conveys for this sample: live attenuated yellow fever vaccine strain. This material consisted of CD8+ T cells sorted from PBMCs, taken 15 days after the yellow fever booster vaccination. The receptors derive from a young man who received the YFV17D yellow fever vaccine.

This clonotype was counted many times. This chain joins TRBV4-3 and TRBJ2-6; D may be TRBD2 (7 bases). The CDR3 totals 17 residues. CDR1 is LGHNA, CDR2 YSLEER, per germline. Trimming took 4 bases from V and 1 from J, leaving 14 bases between them. In nucleotides, the CDR3 is TGCGCCAGCAGCCTTAGGGGGGAGGGTTCTGGGGCCAACGTCCTGACTTTC. The encoded protein is CASSLRGEGSGANVLTF.

This clonotype was found many times. The chain joins TRBV3-1 to TRBJ2-1, with TRBD2 as a possible D gene (5 bases). Trimming took 3 bases from V and 6 from J, leaving 18 bases between them. This CDR3 contains 16 residues. Germline assignment: CDR1 LGHDT and CDR2 YNNKEL (reference sequence). The CDR3 sequence is CASSHPRATLPNEQFF. Here the CDR3 DNA reads TGTGCCAGCAGCCATCCGAGGGCCACCCTCCCCAATGAGCAGTTCTTC.

In its sample, this clonotype was seen many times. The chain links TRBV9 to TRBJ2-5, with 13 bases fitting TRBD2. Germline loops: CDR1 SGDLS, CDR2 YYNGEE. The CDR3 consists of 15 residues. Germline trimming cut 3 bases from V and 5 bases from J; bases unmatched to any gene: 4. CDR3 residues: CASSAGLAGVETQYF. CDR3 in DNA: TGTGCCAGCAGCGCCGGACTAGCGGGAGTTGAGACCCAGTACTTC.

This clonotype ranks as medium-sized. The chain links TRBV28 to TRBJ2-1; 7 bases map to TRBD1. CDR3 size: 18 residues. Losses at the gene ends were 3 bases for V and 4 bases for J; bases not matched to a gene: 15. Looked up from germline, CDR1 is MDHEN and CDR2 is SYDVKM. The CDR3 DNA reads TGTGCCAGCAGTTTGGTTGAAACCTGGGACAGTAGGTACAATGAGCAGTTCTTC. Encoded protein: CASSLVETWDSRYNEQFF.

This clonotype was recorded many times. The gene calls are TRBV27 and TRBJ2-5, with 7 bases that match TRBD2. Germline V gives CDR1 MNHEY, CDR2 SMNVEV (reference sequence). After removal of 7 bases from V and 4 bases from J, the junction contained 3 bases not matched to a gene. The CDR3 contains 12 residues. CDR3 protein: CASTTGGETQYF. Written as DNA, the CDR3 is TGTGCCAGCACCACGGGAGGAGAGACCCAGTACTTC.

This clonotype was counted ten times or more. CDR3 amino acids: CAISAGVAVQETQYF. DNA of the CDR3: TGTGCCATCAGTGCGGGGGTAGCGGTTCAAGAGACCCAGTACTTC. The chain employs TRBV10-3 and TRBJ2-5, with D perhaps TRBD2 (6 bases). Trimming took off 4 bases at V and 2 bases at J, with 14 bases between the two ends. Germline V gene lookup returns CDR1 ENHRY and CDR2 SYGVKD. This CDR3 region has 15 residues.

In this sample, this clonotype turned up many times. This chain connects TRBV5-5 to TRBJ2-2; either TRBD1 or TRBD2 may fit D (5 bases each). The V end was cut by 1 base, the J end by 4 bases, with 11 bases between. Germline lookup yields CDR1 SGHKS and CDR2 YYEKEE (reference sequence). The CDR3 sequence is 15 residues long. This CDR3 is CASSLSGTTTGELFF. CDR3 sequence (DNA): TGTGCCAGCAGCTTGTCTGGGACCACCACCGGGGAGCTGTTTTTT.

This clonotype was observed at least ten times. The chain carries TRBV6-6 and TRBJ2-5; TRBD2 matches 7 bases. CDR1 and CDR2 (germline): MNHNY, SVGAGI (reference sequence). CDR3 size: 13 residues. V was clipped by 5 bases and J by 2 bases; unmatched bases: 2. CDR3 nucleotides: TGTGCCAGCAGTCTAGCGGAACAAGAGACCCAGTACTTC. The encoded protein is CASSLAEQETQYF.

This clonotype was counted ten times or more. The gene calls are TRBV6-2 or TRBV6-3 and TRBJ2-2; 10 nucleotides agree with TRBD1. Trimming took 6 bases from V and 3 from J; bases not matched to a gene: 4. Germline lookup yields CDR1 MNHEY and CDR2 SVGEGT. The CDR3 sequence is 15 residues long. In DNA, the CDR3 is TGTGCCAGCAGCCCAGGGACAGGGGACACCGGGGAGCTGTTTTTT. This translates into CASSPGTGDTGELFF.

The chain has TRBV6-2 or TRBV6-3 and TRBJ2-2, with D possibly being TRBD1 or TRBD2 (5 bases each). CDR3 size: 13 residues. Germline CDR1 is MNHEY and CDR2 is SVGEGT. Trimming stripped 8 bases from V and 6 bases from J, with 13 bases between. The CDR3 sequence is CASVLGDPGELFF. In DNA form, the CDR3 reads TGTGCCAGCGTTTTGGGGGATCCCGGGGAGCTGTTTTTT.

The CDR3 DNA is TGTGCCGGCCAGACTATCGAGTACAATGAGCAGTTCTTC. Translating it yields CAGQTIEYNEQFF. The genes are TRBV6-5 and TRBJ2-1; D is perhaps TRBD2 (5 bases). Germline assignment: CDR1 MNHEY and CDR2 SVGAGI. Deletions cut 11 bases from V and 4 bases from J, with 15 bases between. The CDR3 covers 13 residues.

The V and J genes are TRBV5-1 and TRBJ2-7; 10 nucleotides align to TRBD1. Germline CDR1 SGHRS, CDR2 YFSETQ. This CDR3 is built from 15 residues. Trimming took 1 base from V and 2 from J; bases not matched to a gene: 3. The CDR3 sequence is CASSLPGTGAYEQYF. The CDR3 DNA reads as TGCGCCAGCAGCTTGCCCGGGACAGGGGCCTACGAGCAGTACTTC.

This clonotype came up many times. The genes are TRBV20-1 and TRBJ2-1; 11 bases fit TRBD2. V lost 5 bases to trimming and J lost 5 bases; unmatched junction nucleotides: 5. This CDR3 contains 14 residues. Germline CDR1 and CDR2: DFQATT and SNEGSKA (reference sequence). The CDR3 region is CSALGLAENNEQFF. The CDR3 DNA reads as TGCAGTGCTTTGGGACTAGCGGAGAACAATGAGCAGTTCTTC.

This clonotype was observed many times. The chain carries TRBV3-1 and TRBJ1-5; tentatively, D is TRBD1 (5 bases). Trimming left V 1 base short and J 1 base short, with 8 bases between. The germline V gene has CDR1 LGHDT and CDR2 YNNKEL (reference sequence). CDR3 length equals 15 residues. This chain's CDR3 is CASSQAGESNQPQHF. CDR3 DNA: TGTGCCAGCAGCCAAGCGGGGGAGAGCAATCAGCCCCAGCATTTT.

This clonotype has ten or more counts. The chain recombines TRBV27 with TRBJ1-5; no reliable D call. Germline V gene data show CDR1 as MNHEY and CDR2 as SMNVEV (reference sequence). The CDR3 length is 15 residues. V was shortened by 2 bases and J by 0 bases, with 8 bases between the two germline ends. The CDR3 region has the DNA TGTGCCAGCAGTTTAACCGTTGATAGCAATCAGCCCCAGCATTTT. Protein: CASSLTVDSNQPQHF.

This clonotype came up many times. The chain links TRBV6-1 to TRBJ2-3, with D possibly TRBD2 on 7 matching bases. CDR3 length: 15 amino acids. The germline V and J ends were trimmed by 7 bases and 1 base, with 15 bases remaining between them. Germline V gene lookup returns CDR1 MNHNS and CDR2 SASEGT. DNA for the CDR3: TGTGCCAGCACCAGGGAGGGGGTGGGCACAGATACGCAGTATTTT. Amino acid sequence: CASTREGVGTDTQYF.

The chain couples TRBV6-2 or TRBV6-3 to TRBJ1-4, with D tentatively TRBD1 (5 bases). Germline V gives CDR1 MNHEY, CDR2 SVGEGT. CDR3 length: 13 amino acids. The V and J ends lost 7 bases and 8 bases respectively, with 14 bases between them. The CDR3, as DNA: TGTGCCAGCAAGACCATCGGGGCCGAAAAACTGTTTTTT. It translates to CASKTIGAEKLFF.

This clonotype has just one count. This chain joins TRBV5-4 and TRBJ2-3; 7 bases match TRBD2. The CDR3 runs 16 residues. CDR1 is SGHNT and CDR2 is YYREEE in the germline V gene (reference sequence). The V gene end was trimmed by 1 base and the J gene end by 6 bases; junction bases not matched to a gene: 11. The CDR3 spells CASSLWWASGPDTQYF. Written as DNA, the CDR3 is TGTGCCAGCAGCTTGTGGTGGGCTAGCGGTCCGGATACGCAGTATTTT.

About this clonotype itself: A read error may explain this, as a much larger clone is one base away. The rearrangement links TRBV10-3 to TRBJ2-7; 8 positions agree with TRBD2. The CDR3 covers 14 residues. Per germline, CDR1 ENHRY and CDR2 SYGVKD. Trimming took 4 bases from V and 3 from J; bases not matched to a gene: 5. In nucleotides, the CDR3 is TGTGCCATCAGTGCGTGGACTAGCAGCTACGAGCAGTACTTC. Residues: CAISAWTSSYEQYF.

This clonotype was observed many times. The rearrangement uses TRBV10-2 and TRBJ2-7, with D unclear. This CDR3 spans 11 amino acids. Trimming took off 6 bases at V and 5 bases at J, with 8 bases between the two ends. Per germline, CDR1 WSHSY and CDR2 SAAADI. Here the CDR3 reads CASSDGHEQYF. The CDR3, as DNA: TGCGCCAGCAGCGACGGCCACGAGCAGTACTTC.

This clonotype was recorded at least ten times. The chain uses TRBV7-6 and TRBJ2-3; the D is unclear. The CDR3 is 12 amino acids. In germline, CDR1 is SGHVS, CDR2 FNYEAQ. V shed 2 bases and J shed 6 bases, with 6 bases lying between them. Written as DNA, the CDR3 is TGTGCCAGCAGCTTACGGCGGGATACGCAGTATTTT. Amino acids: CASSLRRDTQYF. The entire variable domain, with the rest obtained from reference TRBV7-6 and TRBJ2-3, is as follows: GAGVSQSPRYKVTKRGQDVALRCDPISGHVSLYWYRQALGQGPEFLTYFNYEAQQDKSGLPNDRFSAERPEGSISTLTIQRTEQRDSAMYRCASSLRRDTQYFGPGTRLTVL.

This clonotype occurred many times. The genes are TRBV7-2 and TRBJ2-7; D possibly corresponds to TRBD2 (5 bases). The CDR3 covers 14 residues. Trimming left V 0 bases short and J 2 bases short, with 8 bases between. Looked up from germline, CDR1 is SGHTA and CDR2 is FQGNSA. The CDR3, as DNA: TGTGCCAGCAGCTTAGCGTCGGGGACCTACGAGCAGTACTTC. Amino acids: CASSLASGTYEQYF.

This clonotype was recorded at least ten times. The chain couples TRBV14 to TRBJ2-1, with D perhaps TRBD1 (5 bases). Germline V gene data show CDR1 as SGHDN and CDR2 as FVKESK. Trimming pared 4 bases from V and 9 bases from J, leaving 16 bases between. This CDR3 region has 14 residues. Here the CDR3 DNA reads TGTGCCAGCAGCCCGGTGGGATCAGGGTTTGAGCAGTTCTTC. Translating it yields CASSPVGSGFEQFF.

This clonotype has at least ten counts. The chain employs TRBV7-9 and TRBJ2-7; either TRBD1 or TRBD2 may fit D (5 bases each). The CDR3 covers 13 residues. V was pared by 4 bases and J by 3 bases, with 10 bases between. Germline lookup yields CDR1 SEHNR and CDR2 FQNEAQ (reference sequence). The CDR3 reads CASSSTRGYEQYF. CDR3 sequence (DNA): TGTGCCAGCAGCTCTACGAGGGGCTACGAGCAGTACTTC.

This clonotype has at least ten counts. The rearrangement joins TRBV15 to TRBJ2-2, with a possible D match to TRBD2 (6 bases). Deletions cut 3 bases from V and 9 bases from J, with 17 bases between. The CDR3 is 15 amino acids. Germline loops: CDR1 LNHNV, CDR2 YYDKDF (reference sequence). CDR3 protein: CATSSQEGIDWELFF. The DNA of the CDR3 is TGTGCCACCAGCAGCCAGGAGGGGATTGACTGGGAGCTGTTTTTT.

This clonotype was seen ten or more times. The V call is TRBV27, the J call TRBJ2-7, with a tentative D call TRBD1 (6 bases). Trimming left V 3 bases short and J 7 bases short, with 10 bases between. This CDR3 has 12 residues. Germline V lookup: CDR1 MNHEY, CDR2 SMNVEV (reference sequence). The CDR3 here is CASSFPDREQYF. The CDR3 bases are TGTGCCAGCAGTTTCCCTGACAGGGAGCAGTACTTC.

This clonotype occurred many times. The rearrangement joins TRBV4-3 to TRBJ2-1; D tentatively fits TRBD1 or TRBD2 (5 bases each). The CDR3 runs to 16 residues. V was trimmed by 0 bases and J by 8 bases, leaving 17 bases between them. Germline assignment: CDR1 LGHNA and CDR2 YSLEER. The CDR3 loop is CASSQDSGTVLYEQFF. CDR3 sequence (DNA): TGCGCCAGCAGCCAAGACTCGGGGACCGTTCTGTATGAGCAGTTCTTC.